One sample yielded the 9 T cell receptor beta chains listed below, sequenced in a study of cytomegalovirus exposure and HLA in healthy donors. Amplification used 60 Vbeta primers and 13 Jbeta primers. Produced via immunoSEQ multiplex PCR; TCRdb's table is partial and in-frame only. The repertoire consists of tens of thousands of clones, with approximately 85% occurring once and the leading ten covering roughly 10%. Sequenced material: PBMCs. These TCRs come from a female donor in good health and CMV-seronegative.

The V and J genes are TRBV28 and TRBJ2-1; a weak D match, TRBD2 (5 bases). Looked up from germline, CDR1 is MDHEN and CDR2 is SYDVKM. V was trimmed by 6 bases and J by 0 bases, leaving 18 bases between them. The CDR3 is 17 residues long. CDR3 coding DNA: TGTGCCAGCAGCTTGGACGGGAATCCAAGCTCCTACAATGAGCAGTTCTTC. Its translation is CASSLDGNPSSYNEQFF.

This chain joins TRBV9 and TRBJ1-2; D ambiguous. The CDR3 runs to 12 residues. V was clipped by 3 bases and J by 6 bases, with 9 bases between them. Germline V lookup: CDR1 SGDLS, CDR2 YYNGEE. The CDR3 loop reads CASSGHSNGYTF. CDR3 DNA: TGTGCCAGCAGCGGCCACAGTAATGGCTACACCTTC. The whole variable domain, remainder taken from reference TRBV9 and TRBJ1-2, is DSGVTQTPKHLITATGQRVTLRCSPRSGDLSVYWYQQSLDQGLQFLIQYYNGEERAKGNILERFSAQQFPDLHSELNLSSLELGDSALYFCASSGHSNGYTFGSGTRLTVV.

This chain links TRBV11-3 with TRBJ2-7; a weak D match, TRBD1 (6 bases). V was pared by 0 bases and J by 0 bases, with 12 bases between. This CDR3 spans 16 amino acids. Germline values: CDR1 SGHNT, CDR2 YENEEA. The CDR3 bases are TGTGCCAGCAGCTTAGAGGTTACAGGGTACTCCTACGAGCAGTACTTC. Amino acid sequence: CASSLEVTGYSYEQYF. Combining the CDR3 with reference TRBV11-3 and TRBJ2-7 gives the whole variable domain EAGVVQSPRYKIIEKKQPVAFWCNPISGHNTLYWYLQNLGQGPELLIRYENEEAVDDSQLPKDRFSAERLKGVDSTLKIQPAELGDSAVYLCASSLEVTGYSYEQYFGPGTRLTVT.

V usage is TRBV18 and J usage is TRBJ2-3; 11 bases fit TRBD2. The V segment lost 4 bases and the J segment 5 bases; nucleotides outside the gene matches: 2. The CDR3 has 14 residues. The germline CDR1 and CDR2 sequences are KGHSH and LQKENI. CDR3 in DNA: TGTGCCAGCTCACGGGGGACTAGCGGAGATACGCAGTATTTT. Translation: CASSRGTSGDTQYF. Full variable domain (outside the CDR3, taken from reference TRBV18 and TRBJ2-3): NAGVMQNPRHLVRRRGQEARLRCSPMKGHSHVYWYRQLPEEGLKFMVYLQKENIIDESGMPKERFSAEFPKEGPSILRIQQVVRGDSAAYFCASSRGTSGDTQYFGPGTRLTVL.

This clone has only a few counts. The chain recombines TRBV6-6 with TRBJ1-1, with 8 bases fitting TRBD1. CDR1 and CDR2 from the germline V gene are MNHNY and SVGAGI (reference sequence). This CDR3 comprises 16 residues. V was clipped by 4 bases and J by 4 bases; unmatched bases: 11. The CDR3 reads CASSSNGQGESTEAFF. The CDR3 DNA is TGTGCCAGCAGTTCCAACGGACAGGGCGAGAGCACTGAAGCTTTCTTT.

This clone was detected only once. V and J are TRBV27 and TRBJ1-2, with a weak D call TRBD1 (6 bases). Germline V lookup: CDR1 MNHEY, CDR2 SMNVEV (reference sequence). This CDR3 comprises 15 residues. The V gene lost 1 base and the J gene lost 4 bases, with 13 bases spanning the gap. The CDR3 sequence is CASSLYMTGVYGYTF. In nucleotides, the CDR3 is TGTGCCAGCAGTTTATATATGACAGGCGTCTATGGCTACACCTTC.

J is TRBJ2-7 and V is TRBV28; 8 nucleotides agree with TRBD2. With V trimmed by 4 bases and J by 0 bases, 11 bases remained unmatched. Per the germline V gene, CDR1 is MDHEN and CDR2 is SYDVKM. The CDR3 extends over 17 amino acids. CDR3 sequence (DNA): TGTGCCAGCAGTTCAAACCCGGGACTAGTGCTCTCCTACGAGCAGTACTTC. This gives the protein CASSSNPGLVLSYEQYF.

This clone was recorded once. The chain links TRBV6-6 to TRBJ2-2; tentatively, D is TRBD1 (5 bases). Germline assignment: CDR1 MNHNY and CDR2 SVGAGI (reference sequence). V was shortened by 2 bases and J by 9 bases, with 7 bases between the two germline ends. This CDR3 is built from 12 residues. The CDR3 loop reads CASSYQGRELFF. The CDR3 DNA follows: TGTGCCAGCAGTTACCAGGGTCGGGAGCTGTTTTTT.

V and J are TRBV7-2 and TRBJ2-7; 9 bases match TRBD1. V lost 1 base and J lost 3; bases outside the gene matches: 10. Germline V gene data show CDR1 as SGHTA and CDR2 as FQGNSA. This CDR3 comprises 17 residues. CDR3 DNA: TGTGCCAGCAGCTTAGGTTTCGGGACAGGGTACCTCTACGAGCAGTACTTC. This codes for CASSLGFGTGYLYEQYF.